This is a list of T cell receptor beta chains from one sample in a study of cytomegalovirus exposure and HLA in healthy donors. Clones were read by immunoSEQ multiplex PCR, and TCRdb kept only the in-frame ones, dropping some. The sample holds under 200,000 clones, about 80% seen once. The sequenced material came from PBMCs. The receptors shown here come from a young man in good health and CMV-seronegative. CDR3s include the opening cysteine and the closing phenylalanine or tryptophan. D genes are given only for firm matches. Clone size is not always given. Where it is, it says once, few, many or a class for expanded clones.

abundance: .; j_gene: TRBJ2-7; v_gene: TRBV4-1; d_gene: .; len: 20; CDR3aa: CASSQDGGLGFLYESYEQYF; CDR3nt: TGCGCCAGCAGCCAAGACGGGGGACTTGGGTTTCTCTACGAGTCCTACGAGCAGTACTTC
abundance: .; j_gene: TRBJ2-5; v_gene: TRBV2; d_gene: .; len: 15; CDR3aa: CASRVVAGNQETQYF; CDR3nt: TGTGCCAGCAGGGTGGTGGCGGGGAACCAAGAGACCCAGTACTTC
abundance: once; j_gene: TRBJ1-1; v_gene: TRBV7-9; d_gene: .; len: 14; CDR3aa: CASSSKRGYTEAFF; CDR3nt: TGTGCCAGCAGCTCAAAACGGGGTTACACTGAAGCTTTCTTT
abundance: .; j_gene: TRBJ2-1; v_gene: TRBV5-4; d_gene: TRBD1; len: 15; CDR3aa: CASGYRGSLHNEQFF; CDR3nt: TGTGCCAGCGGCTACAGGGGGAGCCTACACAATGAGCAGTTCTTC
abundance: .; j_gene: TRBJ2-3; v_gene: TRBV5-1; d_gene: TRBD1; len: 18; CDR3aa: CASSLSRTGSGSTDTQYF; CDR3nt: TGCGCCAGCAGCTTGAGTAGGACAGGGTCGGGTAGCACAGATACGCAGTATTTT
abundance: .; j_gene: TRBJ1-2; v_gene: TRBV18; d_gene: .; len: 13; CDR3aa: CASSPSENYGYTF; CDR3nt: TGTGCCAGCTCACCATCCGAGAACTATGGCTACACCTTC
abundance: .; j_gene: TRBJ2-1; v_gene: TRBV27; d_gene: TRBD1; len: 16; CDR3aa: CASSITGGISYNEQFF; CDR3nt: TGTGCCAGCAGTATAACAGGGGGTATCTCCTACAATGAGCAGTTCTTC
abundance: .; j_gene: TRBJ2-3; v_gene: TRBV19; d_gene: TRBD2; len: 15; CDR3aa: CASSITGGPWDTQYF; CDR3nt: TGTGCCAGTAGTATCACGGGGGGACCTTGGGATACGCAGTATTTT
abundance: once; j_gene: TRBJ1-3; v_gene: TRBV14; d_gene: .; len: 14; CDR3aa: CASSRTVSGNTIYF; CDR3nt: TGTGCCAGCAGCCGGACAGTATCTGGAAACACCATATATTTT
abundance: .; j_gene: TRBJ2-1; v_gene: TRBV4-2; d_gene: TRBD2; len: 20; CDR3aa: CASSQDLLQTSGGTYNEQFF; CDR3nt: TGTGCCAGCAGCCAAGATCTTCTCCAAACTAGCGGGGGTACCTACAATGAGCAGTTCTTC
abundance: .; j_gene: TRBJ1-5; v_gene: TRBV6-5; d_gene: .; len: 13; CDR3aa: CASSYRGNQPQHF; CDR3nt: TGTGCCAGCAGTTATAGGGGAAATCAGCCCCAGCATTTT
abundance: .; j_gene: TRBJ1-5; v_gene: TRBV2; d_gene: .; len: 16; CDR3aa: CASNLLGQGGGQPQHF; CDR3nt: TGTGCCAGCAACCTACTCGGCCAGGGCGGGGGGCAGCCCCAGCATTTT
abundance: .; j_gene: TRBJ2-2; v_gene: TRBV10-1; d_gene: TRBD1; len: 15; CDR3aa: CASRGTGSNTGELFF; CDR3nt: TGCGCCAGCCGCGGGACAGGCTCAAACACCGGGGAGCTGTTTTTT
abundance: once; j_gene: TRBJ1-1; v_gene: TRBV25-1; d_gene: .; len: 15; CDR3aa: CASSDGGASNTEAFF; CDR3nt: TGTGCCAGCAGTGATGGCGGAGCGTCGAACACTGAAGCTTTCTTT
abundance: .; j_gene: TRBJ1-2; v_gene: TRBV9; d_gene: TRBD1; len: 18; CDR3aa: CASSVGTGGAKRGYGYTF; CDR3nt: TGTGCCAGCAGCGTAGGGACAGGGGGCGCGAAAAGGGGCTATGGCTACACCTTC
abundance: .; j_gene: TRBJ1-1; v_gene: TRBV12-5; d_gene: .; len: 14; CDR3aa: CASGEGTMNTEAFF; CDR3nt: TGTGCTAGTGGGGAGGGGACGATGAACACTGAAGCTTTCTTT
abundance: .; j_gene: TRBJ2-3; v_gene: TRBV5-4; d_gene: TRBD2; len: 17; CDR3aa: CASSPKLAGGITDTQYF; CDR3nt: TGTGCCAGCAGCCCCAAACTAGCGGGGGGGATAACAGATACGCAGTATTTT
abundance: .; j_gene: TRBJ2-7; v_gene: TRBV11-2; d_gene: .; len: 12; CDR3aa: CASSLDTYEQYF; CDR3nt: TGTGCCAGCAGCTTAGACACCTACGAGCAGTACTTC
abundance: once; j_gene: TRBJ1-1; v_gene: TRBV10-3; d_gene: .; len: 13; CDR3aa: CAISDRQDTEAFF; CDR3nt: TGTGCCATCAGTGATCGCCAGGACACTGAAGCTTTCTTT
abundance: .; j_gene: TRBJ2-1; v_gene: TRBV4-1; d_gene: TRBD2; len: 19; CDR3aa: CASSQDHGRAGPSYNEQFF; CDR3nt: TGCGCCAGCAGCCAAGATCACGGCCGAGCGGGGCCTTCATACAATGAGCAGTTCTTC
abundance: .; j_gene: TRBJ2-3; v_gene: TRBV5-1; d_gene: .; len: 16; CDR3aa: CASSLEQGRFADTQYF; CDR3nt: TGCGCCAGCAGCTTGGAGCAGGGGAGATTCGCAGATACGCAGTATTTT
abundance: .; j_gene: TRBJ2-1; v_gene: TRBV19; d_gene: .; len: 13; CDR3aa: CASSRNSYNEQFF; CDR3nt: TGTGCCAGTAGTAGAAACAGTTACAATGAGCAGTTCTTC
abundance: .; j_gene: TRBJ2-1; v_gene: TRBV30; d_gene: .; len: 16; CDR3aa: CAWSVSIGGTYNEQFF; CDR3nt: TGTGCCTGGAGTGTATCTATTGGGGGGACGTACAATGAGCAGTTCTTC
abundance: .; j_gene: TRBJ1-5; v_gene: TRBV6-5; d_gene: .; len: 14; CDR3aa: CASSSQEFNQPQHF; CDR3nt: TGTGCCAGCAGTTCCCAGGAATTCAATCAGCCCCAGCATTTT
abundance: .; j_gene: TRBJ2-1; v_gene: TRBV10-2; d_gene: TRBD2; len: 15; CDR3aa: CASSSSGGVNNEQFF; CDR3nt: TGCGCCAGCAGTTCGTCGGGAGGGGTAAACAATGAGCAGTTCTTC
abundance: few; j_gene: TRBJ1-5; v_gene: TRBV9; d_gene: .; len: 14; CDR3aa: CASSRGSGNQPQHF; CDR3nt: TGTGCCAGCAGCAGGGGGTCGGGCAATCAGCCCCAGCATTTT
abundance: .; j_gene: TRBJ2-1; v_gene: TRBV10-2; d_gene: TRBD2; len: 14; CDR3aa: CASSAAGGPNEQFF; CDR3nt: TGCGCCAGCAGTGCTGCGGGGGGGCCTAATGAGCAGTTCTTC
abundance: .; j_gene: TRBJ2-3; v_gene: TRBV4-3; d_gene: TRBD1; len: 16; CDR3aa: CASSHTTGGGTDTQYF; CDR3nt: TGCGCCAGCAGCCACACCACAGGGGGCGGCACAGATACGCAGTATTTT
abundance: .; j_gene: TRBJ1-5; v_gene: TRBV28; d_gene: .; len: 17; CDR3aa: CASSPPPGTNSNQPQHF; CDR3nt: TGTGCCAGCAGTCCTCCCCCGGGGACAAATAGCAATCAGCCCCAGCATTTT
abundance: .; j_gene: TRBJ1-3; v_gene: TRBV28; d_gene: .; len: 13; CDR3aa: CASSLGRTTTIYF; CDR3nt: TGTGCCAGCAGTTTGGGGAGAACCACCACCATATATTTT
abundance: once; j_gene: TRBJ1-5; v_gene: TRBV6-5; d_gene: TRBD1; len: 14; CDR3aa: CASSIRTGNQPQHF; CDR3nt: TGTGCCAGCAGTATACGGACAGGGAATCAGCCCCAGCATTTT
abundance: .; j_gene: TRBJ1-5; v_gene: TRBV11-3; d_gene: .; len: 20; CDR3aa: CASSLDTQITTEKPNQPQHF; CDR3nt: TGTGCCAGCAGCTTAGATACCCAGATAACGACAGAAAAGCCGAATCAGCCCCAGCATTTT
abundance: .; j_gene: TRBJ2-7; v_gene: TRBV11-2; d_gene: .; len: 14; CDR3aa: CATSYRGGSYEQYF; CDR3nt: TGTGCCACTAGCTACAGGGGGGGCTCCTACGAGCAGTACTTC
abundance: .; j_gene: TRBJ2-7; v_gene: TRBV11-2; d_gene: .; len: 13; CDR3aa: CASSGRRTYEQYF; CDR3nt: TGTGCCAGCAGCGGCAGGCGAACCTACGAGCAGTACTTC
abundance: .; j_gene: TRBJ2-1; v_gene: TRBV7-9; d_gene: .; len: 12; CDR3aa: CASRPTGNEQFF; CDR3nt: TGTGCCAGCAGGCCTACAGGCAATGAGCAGTTCTTC
abundance: once; j_gene: TRBJ2-2; v_gene: TRBV15; d_gene: .; len: 14; CDR3aa: CATGFGQGTGELFF; CDR3nt: TGTGCCACCGGTTTCGGGCAGGGCACCGGGGAGCTGTTTTTT
abundance: .; j_gene: TRBJ2-3; v_gene: TRBV4-1; d_gene: TRBD1; len: 15; CDR3aa: CASSLDRGSTDTQYF; CDR3nt: TGCGCCAGCAGCCTAGACAGGGGAAGTACAGATACGCAGTATTTT
abundance: .; j_gene: TRBJ2-7; v_gene: TRBV10-1; d_gene: TRBD2; len: 14; CDR3aa: CASSVGGGPYEQYF; CDR3nt: TGCGCCAGCAGTGTTGGCGGGGGGCCCTACGAGCAGTACTTC
abundance: once; j_gene: TRBJ1-6; v_gene: TRBV5-8; d_gene: TRBD1; len: 15; CDR3aa: CASNPGQGYNSPLHF; CDR3nt: TGTGCCAGCAACCCGGGACAGGGCTATAATTCACCCCTCCACTTT
abundance: .; j_gene: TRBJ2-1; v_gene: TRBV6-1; d_gene: .; len: 14; CDR3aa: CASSPLAGPFEQFF; CDR3nt: TGTGCCAGCAGTCCTCTAGCTGGACCTTTTGAGCAGTTCTTC
abundance: .; j_gene: TRBJ2-3; v_gene: TRBV30; d_gene: .; len: 17; CDR3aa: CAWSARLNRASTDTQYF; CDR3nt: TGTGCCTGGAGTGCCCGACTCAACAGGGCTAGCACAGATACGCAGTATTTT
abundance: .; j_gene: TRBJ1-5; v_gene: TRBV11-2; d_gene: .; len: 15; CDR3aa: CASSLDPQGRKPQHF; CDR3nt: TGTGCCAGCAGCTTAGACCCTCAGGGTAGAAAGCCCCAGCATTTT
abundance: .; j_gene: TRBJ1-5; v_gene: TRBV18; d_gene: TRBD1; len: 15; CDR3aa: CASSMGTGGNQPQHF; CDR3nt: TGTGCCAGCTCAATGGGTACAGGGGGCAATCAGCCCCAGCATTTT
abundance: .; j_gene: TRBJ2-3; v_gene: TRBV12-5; d_gene: TRBD2; len: 19; CDR3aa: CASAAGQGLAGGLTDTQYF; CDR3nt: TGTGCTAGTGCCGCGGGACAGGGACTAGCGGGGGGCCTCACAGATACGCAGTATTTT
abundance: once; j_gene: TRBJ2-1; v_gene: TRBV30; d_gene: .; len: 11; CDR3aa: CAWAGANEQFF; CDR3nt: TGTGCCTGGGCGGGGGCAAATGAGCAGTTCTTC